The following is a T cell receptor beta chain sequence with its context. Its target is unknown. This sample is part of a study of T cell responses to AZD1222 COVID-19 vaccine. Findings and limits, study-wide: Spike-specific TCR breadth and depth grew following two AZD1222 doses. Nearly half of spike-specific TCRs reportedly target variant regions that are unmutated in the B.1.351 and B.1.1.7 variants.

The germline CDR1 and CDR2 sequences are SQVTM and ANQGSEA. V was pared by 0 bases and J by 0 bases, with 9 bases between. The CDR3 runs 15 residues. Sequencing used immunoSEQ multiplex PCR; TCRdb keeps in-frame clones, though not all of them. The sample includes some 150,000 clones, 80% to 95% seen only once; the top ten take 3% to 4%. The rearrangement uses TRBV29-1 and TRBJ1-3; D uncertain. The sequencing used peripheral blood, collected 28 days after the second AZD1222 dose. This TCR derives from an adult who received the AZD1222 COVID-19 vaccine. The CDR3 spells CSVEDPTSSGNTIYF. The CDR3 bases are TGCAGCGTTGAAGACCCAACGAGCTCTGGAAACACCATATATTTT.